Here is one T cell receptor (beta chain) with its context. Germline V gene sequence: CDR1 SGDLS, CDR2 YYNGEE. Germline trimming cut 3 bases from V and 8 bases from J; bases unmatched to any gene: 4. The CDR3 covers 12 residues. The data derive from a study of T cell changes during pregnancy in multiple sclerosis. The table came from immunoSEQ multiplex PCR; TCRdb's copy has only in-frame clones and leaves some out. This table has approximately 35,000 clones, about 92% appearing once. The source of this sequence is a female donor in good health, enrolled as a control in a pregnancy study. V and J are TRBV9 and TRBJ1-2, with 7 bases identical to TRBD1. The sample in question was CD4+ T cells from peripheral blood mononuclear cells, obtained in the second trimester of pregnancy. The CDR3 here is CASSGYRGGYTF. The DNA of the CDR3 is TGTGCCAGCAGCGGCTACAGGGGAGGCTACACCTTC.